This TCR beta chain comes out of a study of radiation and T cells in renal cell carcinoma. This table comes from immunoSEQ multiplex PCR, and its TCRdb copy is limited to in-frame clones, with some not included. The data hold about 65,000 clones, with around 78% observed a single time. CDR3 size: 14 residues. V lost 2 bases, J lost 2 bases, and 9 bases lay in between. CDR1 SEHNR and CDR2 FQNEAQ come from the germline V gene (reference sequence). Time point of the sample: blood 2 weeks post-SBRT. Treatment described: 15 Gy SBRT to primary tumor, nephrectomy 4 weeks later. Sequenced here: blood, sampled from a patient whose treatment included radiotherapy and nephrectomy. V usage is TRBV7-9 and J usage is TRBJ1-1; D not certain. The origin of this receptor is a man aged 60 to 75 with renal cell carcinoma. CDR3: CASSLSAGNTEAFF. For the CDR3, the DNA is TGTGCCAGCAGCTTATCGGCGGGAAACACTGAAGCTTTCTTT.